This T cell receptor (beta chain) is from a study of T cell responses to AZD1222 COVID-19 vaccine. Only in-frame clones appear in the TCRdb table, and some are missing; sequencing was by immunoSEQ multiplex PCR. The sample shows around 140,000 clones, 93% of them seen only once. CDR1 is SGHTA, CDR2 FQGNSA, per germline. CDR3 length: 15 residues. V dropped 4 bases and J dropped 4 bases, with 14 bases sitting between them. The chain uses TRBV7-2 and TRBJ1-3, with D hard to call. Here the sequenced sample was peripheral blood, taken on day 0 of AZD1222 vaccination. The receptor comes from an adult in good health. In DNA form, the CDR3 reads TGTGCCAGCAGCTCCGGGCCCACCGGGGGAAACACCATATATTTT. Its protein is CASSSGPTGGNTIYF.